This record concerns one T cell receptor (beta chain) sequence. The data stem from a study of T-cell reconstitution after alpha-beta-depleted transplantation in children. For TCRbeta, the library was prepared with unique molecular identifiers. TCRdb processed the PCR reads anew with MiXCR; each CDR3 protein has one entry. The profile shows a few hundred thousand distinct CDR3 sequences, approximately 12% of them singletons. V gave up 1 base and J gave up 3 bases, with 13 bases separating them. The germline CDR1 and CDR2 sequences are SEHNR and FQNEAQ (reference sequence). The CDR3 contains 15 residues.

The V call is TRBV7-9, the J call TRBJ2-7, with unresolved D. The clonotype was recovered from a human donor who donated a stem cell graft to a child with combined immunodeficiency. The starting material was PBMCs from the stem cell graft donor, obtained from the stem cell graft. The CDR3 DNA reads TGTGCCAGCAGCTTAGATTCACAGTTACTCTACGAGCAGTACTTC. It codes for CASSLDSQLLYEQYF.